A single sample is the source of the 24 T cell receptor beta chains below, sequenced in a study of Graves' ophthalmopathy and Graves' hyperthyroidism. Scientists amplified the TCR beta CDR3 regions from RNA transcripts. Following a first-round RT-PCR that used HTBI primers, a second-round multiplex PCR was carried out. Each CDR3 protein is one row after TCRdb ran MiXCR on the multiplex PCR reads. The table shows around 470,000 distinct CDR3 sequences, with around an eighth occurring only once. The sequenced material came from blood. Receptor source: a young woman with Graves' ophthalmopathy.

The chain has TRBV27 and TRBJ2-7; D is tentatively TRBD1 or TRBD2 (7 bases each). Germline-derived CDR1 and CDR2 are MNHEY and SMNVEV (reference sequence). The CDR3 is 14 amino acids. Trimming stripped 6 bases from V and 6 bases from J, with 18 bases between. The CDR3 region is CASRPGGGQFEQYF. CDR3 DNA: TGTGCCAGCAGACCAGGGGGGGGGCAATTCGAGCAGTACTTC.

In this sample, this clonotype turned up many times. The V and J genes are TRBV28 and TRBJ2-7, with 7 bases lining up with TRBD2. The V gene end was trimmed by 5 bases and the J gene end by 2 bases; junction bases not matched to a gene: 3. From germline, CDR1 is MDHEN and CDR2 SYDVKM. This CDR3 spans 13 amino acids. CDR3 DNA sequence: TGTGCCAGCAGTCGCCGGGGGGCCTACGAGCAGTACTTC. This translates into CASSRRGAYEQYF.

There are a few counts of this clonotype. The chain employs TRBV18 and TRBJ2-7; 9 nucleotides match TRBD2. V gave up 1 base and J gave up 8 bases; unmatched junction bases: 9. Germline lookup yields CDR1 KGHSH and CDR2 LQKENI. The CDR3 contains 15 residues. CDR3 amino acids: CASSPLDRSGSKQYF. CDR3 sequence (DNA): TGTGCCAGCTCACCACTAGATCGTAGCGGGAGTAAGCAGTACTTC.

This clonotype was counted at least ten times. DNA of the CDR3: TGTGCCAGCTCAGTCAGGGGAGGCGGAGAGACCCAGTACTTC. Protein: CASSVRGGGETQYF. The chain couples TRBV18 to TRBJ2-5; D may be TRBD1 or TRBD2 (6 bases each). CDR3 length equals 14 residues. V was clipped by 5 bases and J by 4 bases, with 14 bases between them. The V gene's germline CDR1 is KGHSH and CDR2 LQKENI.

This clonotype was seen at least ten times. The gene calls are TRBV12-3 or TRBV12-4 and TRBJ2-5, with D perhaps matching TRBD1 (6 bases). The CDR3 is made up of 14 amino acids. V shed 5 bases and J shed 7 bases, with 17 bases lying between them. The chain's CDR3 is CASSQPGGPGTQYF. The CDR3 DNA sequence: TGTGCCAGCAGTCAGCCTGGGGGCCCTGGGACCCAGTACTTC.

This clonotype appeared many times. CDR3: CAWSKDRNYGYTF. As DNA, the CDR3 is TGTGCCTGGAGTAAGGACAGGAACTATGGCTACACCTTC. The gene calls are TRBV30 and TRBJ1-2, with 7 nucleotides matching TRBD1. Germline V gives CDR1 GTSNPN, CDR2 SVGIG (reference sequence). The CDR3 spans 13 residues. Losses at the gene ends were 2 bases for V and 2 bases for J; bases not matched to a gene: 2.

As for this clonotype: A read error may explain this, as a much larger clone is one base away. The chain is built from TRBV5-1 and TRBJ2-2, with D possibly TRBD2 on 5 matching bases. The CDR3 length is 13 residues. CDR1 is SGHRS and CDR2 is YFSETQ in the germline V gene. The chain's CDR3 is CASSLRGNGELCF. The CDR3 DNA is TGCGCCAGCAGCTTGCGGGGTAACGGGGAGCTGTGTTTT.

V gene TRBV9 combines with J gene TRBJ1-1, with TRBD1 identical over 8 bases. Losses at the gene ends were 3 bases for V and 2 bases for J; bases not matched to a gene: 3. This CDR3 is built from 14 residues. Germline CDR1 reads SGDLS; CDR2 reads YYNGEE. Here the CDR3 reads CASSETGDNTEAFF. The CDR3 DNA sequence: TGTGCCAGCAGCGAGACAGGGGATAACACTGAAGCTTTCTTT.

This clonotype was detected many times. The chain links TRBV5-1 to TRBJ2-3; tentative D call: TRBD2 (7 bases). Deletions cut 5 bases from V and 4 bases from J, with 17 bases between. Germline V gene sequence: CDR1 SGHRS, CDR2 YFSETQ. The CDR3 sequence is 15 residues long. The CDR3 sequence is CASRGGGEVPDTQYF. For the CDR3, the DNA is TGCGCCAGCAGGGGAGGGGGAGAGGTCCCAGATACGCAGTATTTT. Filled out from reference TRBV5-1 and TRBJ2-3, the complete variable domain reads KAGVTQTPRYLIKTRGQQVTLSCSPISGHRSVSWYQQTPGQGLQFLFEYFSETQRNKGNFPGRFSGRQFSNSRSEMNVSTLELGDSALYLCASRGGGEVPDTQYFGPGTRLTVL.

This clonotype was found many times. This chain links TRBV20-1 with TRBJ1-6; D gene unclear. This CDR3 region has 11 residues. V gave up 6 bases and J gave up 6 bases, with 6 bases separating them. CDR1 is DFQATT, CDR2 SNEGSKA, per germline (reference sequence). This CDR3 reads CSALANSPLHF. In DNA, the CDR3 is TGCAGTGCCCTCGCTAATTCACCCCTCCACTTT.

This clonotype was counted many times. This sequence joins TRBV28 and TRBJ2-5, with 10 bases fitting TRBD2. This CDR3 comprises 14 residues. J gave up 1 base and V 7 bases, and 3 bases lay outside the gene matches. From germline, CDR1 is MDHEN and CDR2 SYDVKM. In DNA, the CDR3 is TGTGCCAGCACAGCGGGGGGGTCCCAAGAGACCCAGTACTTC. Amino acids: CASTAGGSQETQYF.

The chain carries TRBV12-3 or TRBV12-4 and TRBJ1-2; D is ambiguous. Trimming left V 3 bases short and J 8 bases short, with 16 bases between. CDR3 length: 14 residues. In DNA, the CDR3 is TGTGCCAGCAGTTTGAACAGCCCTCTTTCGGGCTACACCTTC. This sequence encodes CASSLNSPLSGYTF.

This clonotype has only a few counts. The chain recombines TRBV30 with TRBJ2-4; TRBD2 might be the D (6 bases). The germline gives CDR1 GTSNPN, CDR2 SVGIG (reference sequence). The CDR3 totals 15 residues. Trimming cost V 7 bases and J 2 bases, with 18 bases left between them. CDR3 loop: CASSDITLTKNIQYF. CDR3 in DNA: TGTGCCTCTAGCGACATTACTTTAACCAAAAACATTCAGTACTTC.

The CDR3 DNA is TGTGCCAGCAGGTCACAGGGGACTGGTTCACCCCTCCACTTT. It yields the protein CASRSQGTGSPLHF. V and J are TRBV6-1 and TRBJ1-6; 7 bases fit TRBD1. J lost 9 bases, V lost 6 bases, and 8 bases had no gene match. Germline V CDR1 and CDR2: MNHNS, SASEGT. The CDR3 loop spans 14 amino acids.

This clonotype was counted at least ten times. Written as DNA, the CDR3 is TGTGCCAGCAGTATACAGGACCCGGATTCACCCCTCCACTTT. Translated: CASSIQDPDSPLHF. V gene TRBV27 combines with J gene TRBJ1-6; a weak D match, TRBD1 (5 bases). The CDR3 has 14 amino acids. Trimming removed 5 bases at V and 8 bases at J, with 13 bases between. CDR1 is MNHEY and CDR2 is SMNVEV in the germline V gene (reference sequence).

The chain uses TRBV6-2 or TRBV6-3 and TRBJ1-1, with a tentative D call TRBD1 (6 bases). CDR1 is MNHEY and CDR2 is SVGEGT in the germline V gene. The length of the CDR3 is 16 residues. V lost 2 bases to trimming and J lost 0 bases, with 13 bases between them. This chain's CDR3 is CASSYITGLMNTEAFF. The CDR3 coding sequence is TGTGCCAGCAGTTACATTACAGGGCTCATGAACACTGAAGCTTTCTTT.

The V gene is TRBV29-1, the J gene TRBJ2-2; 7 positions agree with TRBD2. V dropped 3 bases and J dropped 5; count of bases not matched to a gene: 6. This CDR3 contains 14 residues. CDR1 and CDR2 (germline): SQVTM, ANQGSEA. The CDR3 reads CSVEGGSRTGELFF. The CDR3 region has the DNA TGCAGCGTTGAGGGGGGGAGTAGGACCGGGGAGCTGTTTTTT.

This chain connects TRBV9 to TRBJ2-5, with 10 bases lining up with TRBD1. The CDR3 consists of 18 residues. Germline V gene lookup returns CDR1 SGDLS and CDR2 YYNGEE. After removal of 0 bases from V and 5 bases from J, the junction contained 13 bases not matched to a gene. This chain's CDR3 is CASSVGVRGQGKGETQYF. CDR3 in DNA: TGTGCCAGCAGCGTAGGGGTGAGGGGACAGGGGAAGGGCGAGACCCAGTACTTC.

In this sample, this clonotype turned up many times. V is TRBV30 and J is TRBJ2-7; no reliable D call. Trimming removed 0 bases at V and 5 bases at J, with 14 bases between. Germline values: CDR1 GTSNPN, CDR2 SVGIG (reference sequence). CDR3 size: 14 residues. The CDR3 loop is CAWSVPGPGNEQYF. CDR3 DNA sequence: TGTGCCTGGAGTGTACCTGGCCCTGGGAACGAGCAGTACTTC.

The sample holds many counts of this clonotype. This chain joins TRBV6-1 and TRBJ1-6; unclear D gene. The V end lost 6 bases, the J end lost 8 bases, and 20 bases lay between the germline ends. The CDR3 consists of 16 residues. CDR1 is MNHNS and CDR2 is SASEGT in the germline V gene. CDR3 region: CASSPRYWGSHSPLHF. The DNA for the CDR3 is TGTGCCAGCAGCCCAAGGTATTGGGGTTCGCATTCACCCCTCCACTTT.

In its sample, this clonotype was seen a few times. The gene calls are TRBV20-1 and TRBJ1-1; no clear D gene. The V end lost 6 bases, the J end lost 2 bases, and 16 bases lay between the germline ends. CDR3 size: 14 residues. Per germline, CDR1 DFQATT and CDR2 SNEGSKA (reference sequence). The CDR3 reads CSAGPPGHNTEAFF. CDR3 sequence (DNA): TGCAGTGCAGGCCCCCCCGGCCACAACACTGAAGCTTTCTTT.

At least ten counts were recorded for this clonotype. The J gene is TRBJ1-1, the V gene TRBV12-3 or TRBV12-4; 10 bases match TRBD1. CDR3 length equals 14 residues. The V gene end was trimmed by 7 bases and the J gene end by 5 bases; junction bases not matched to a gene: 7. The CDR3, as DNA: TGTGCCAGCACAGGGACAGGGGATGGAACTGAAGCTTTCTTT. The encoded protein is CASTGTGDGTEAFF.

This clonotype was seen only once. The V gene is TRBV19, the J gene TRBJ1-5, with 9 bases lining up with TRBD1. The CDR3 is 16 residues long. V lost 8 bases and J lost 2; bases outside the gene matches: 10. In germline, CDR1 is LNHDA, CDR2 SQIVND (reference sequence). CDR3 loop: CASEVGGQGGNQPQHF. The CDR3 bases are TGTGCCAGTGAGGTGGGGGGACAGGGAGGCAATCAGCCCCAGCATTTT.

This clonotype was picked up many times. V and J are TRBV6-2 or TRBV6-3 and TRBJ2-7; a possible D gene is TRBD2 (5 bases). Germline values: CDR1 MNHEY, CDR2 SVGEGT. The V and J ends lost 6 bases and 5 bases respectively, with 17 bases between them. The CDR3 runs to 14 residues. The CDR3 DNA sequence: TGTGCCAGCAGACCCTGGACGGGGAAACACGAGCAGTACTTC. Translating it yields CASRPWTGKHEQYF.